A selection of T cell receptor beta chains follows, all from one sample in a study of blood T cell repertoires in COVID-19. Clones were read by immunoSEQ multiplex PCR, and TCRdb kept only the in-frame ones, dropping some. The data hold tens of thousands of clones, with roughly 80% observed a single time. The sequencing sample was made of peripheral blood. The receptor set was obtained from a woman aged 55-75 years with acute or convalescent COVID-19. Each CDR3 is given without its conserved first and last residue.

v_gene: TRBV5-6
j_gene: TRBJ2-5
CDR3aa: ASSRTSGPPPPQY

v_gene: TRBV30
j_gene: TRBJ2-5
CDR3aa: AWSVLGTTQETQY

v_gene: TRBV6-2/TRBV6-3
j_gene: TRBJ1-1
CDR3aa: ASSNSPNTEAF

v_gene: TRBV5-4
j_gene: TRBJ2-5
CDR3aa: ASSLSGGGQETQY

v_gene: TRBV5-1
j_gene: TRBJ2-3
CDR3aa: ASSPGLGTDTQY

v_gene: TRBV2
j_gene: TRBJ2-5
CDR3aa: ASSEHVTSGETQY

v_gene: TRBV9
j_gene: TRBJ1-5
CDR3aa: ASSVAGTHIHQPQH

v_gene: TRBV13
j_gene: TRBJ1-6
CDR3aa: ASSSQGLGNSPLH

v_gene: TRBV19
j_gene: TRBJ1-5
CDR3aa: ASSILGTGVEKPQH

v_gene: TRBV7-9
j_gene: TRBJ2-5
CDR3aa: ASRPTGQETQY

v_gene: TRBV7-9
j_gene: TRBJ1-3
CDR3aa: ASSLGQGPGNTIY

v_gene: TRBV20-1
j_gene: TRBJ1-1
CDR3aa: SASDSVKGSDTEAF

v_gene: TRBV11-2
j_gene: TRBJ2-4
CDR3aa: ASSSSGQNQY

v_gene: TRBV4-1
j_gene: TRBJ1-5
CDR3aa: ASSHSKGKDSNQPQH

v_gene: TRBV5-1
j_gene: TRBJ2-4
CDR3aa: ASSWTSGGSDLGKNIQY

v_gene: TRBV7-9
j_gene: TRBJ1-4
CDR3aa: ASSLGNRVATNEKLF

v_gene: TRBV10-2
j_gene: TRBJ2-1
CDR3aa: ASSASSGEYNEQF

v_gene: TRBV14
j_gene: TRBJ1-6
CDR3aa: ASSQGGSSPLH

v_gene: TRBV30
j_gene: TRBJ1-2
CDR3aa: AWSKRTAQLMSGYT

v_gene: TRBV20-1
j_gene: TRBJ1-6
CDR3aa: SASGTQDRGTNSPLH

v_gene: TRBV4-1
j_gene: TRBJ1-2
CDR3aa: ASSQDQSNYGYT

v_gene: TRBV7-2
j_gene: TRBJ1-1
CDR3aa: ASSITDRVTEAF

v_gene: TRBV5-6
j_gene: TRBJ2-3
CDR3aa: ASSLEASGDITDTQY

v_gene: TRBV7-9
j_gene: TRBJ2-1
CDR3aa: ASSPADRDYYNEQF

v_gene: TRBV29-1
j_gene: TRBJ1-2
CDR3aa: SVESGTGYGYT

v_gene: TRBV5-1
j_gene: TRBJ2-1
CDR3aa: ASSQRLASNEQF